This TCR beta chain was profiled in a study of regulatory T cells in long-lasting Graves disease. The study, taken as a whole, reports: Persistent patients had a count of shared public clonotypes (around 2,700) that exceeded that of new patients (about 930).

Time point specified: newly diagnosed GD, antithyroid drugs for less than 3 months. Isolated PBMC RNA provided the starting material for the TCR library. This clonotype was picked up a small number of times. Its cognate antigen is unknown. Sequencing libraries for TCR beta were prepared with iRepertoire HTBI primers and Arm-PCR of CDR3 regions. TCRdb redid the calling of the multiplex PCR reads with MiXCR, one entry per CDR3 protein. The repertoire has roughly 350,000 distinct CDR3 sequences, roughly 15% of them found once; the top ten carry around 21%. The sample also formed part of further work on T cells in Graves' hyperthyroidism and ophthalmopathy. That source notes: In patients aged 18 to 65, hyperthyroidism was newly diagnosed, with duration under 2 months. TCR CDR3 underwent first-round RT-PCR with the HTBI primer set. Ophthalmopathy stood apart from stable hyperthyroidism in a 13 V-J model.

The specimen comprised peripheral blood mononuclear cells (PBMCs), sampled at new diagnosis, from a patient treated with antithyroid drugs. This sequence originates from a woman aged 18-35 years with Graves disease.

CDR3: CASSPREGSGANVLTF. Here the CDR3 DNA reads TGTGCCAGCTCACCACGAGAGGGGTCTGGGGCCAACGTCCTGACTTTC. J is TRBJ2-6 and V is TRBV18; D may match TRBD1 or TRBD2 (5 bases each). CDR1 KGHSH and CDR2 LQKENI come from the germline V gene. The V end lost 1 base, the J end lost 1 base, and 8 bases lay between the germline ends. The CDR3 contains 16 residues.